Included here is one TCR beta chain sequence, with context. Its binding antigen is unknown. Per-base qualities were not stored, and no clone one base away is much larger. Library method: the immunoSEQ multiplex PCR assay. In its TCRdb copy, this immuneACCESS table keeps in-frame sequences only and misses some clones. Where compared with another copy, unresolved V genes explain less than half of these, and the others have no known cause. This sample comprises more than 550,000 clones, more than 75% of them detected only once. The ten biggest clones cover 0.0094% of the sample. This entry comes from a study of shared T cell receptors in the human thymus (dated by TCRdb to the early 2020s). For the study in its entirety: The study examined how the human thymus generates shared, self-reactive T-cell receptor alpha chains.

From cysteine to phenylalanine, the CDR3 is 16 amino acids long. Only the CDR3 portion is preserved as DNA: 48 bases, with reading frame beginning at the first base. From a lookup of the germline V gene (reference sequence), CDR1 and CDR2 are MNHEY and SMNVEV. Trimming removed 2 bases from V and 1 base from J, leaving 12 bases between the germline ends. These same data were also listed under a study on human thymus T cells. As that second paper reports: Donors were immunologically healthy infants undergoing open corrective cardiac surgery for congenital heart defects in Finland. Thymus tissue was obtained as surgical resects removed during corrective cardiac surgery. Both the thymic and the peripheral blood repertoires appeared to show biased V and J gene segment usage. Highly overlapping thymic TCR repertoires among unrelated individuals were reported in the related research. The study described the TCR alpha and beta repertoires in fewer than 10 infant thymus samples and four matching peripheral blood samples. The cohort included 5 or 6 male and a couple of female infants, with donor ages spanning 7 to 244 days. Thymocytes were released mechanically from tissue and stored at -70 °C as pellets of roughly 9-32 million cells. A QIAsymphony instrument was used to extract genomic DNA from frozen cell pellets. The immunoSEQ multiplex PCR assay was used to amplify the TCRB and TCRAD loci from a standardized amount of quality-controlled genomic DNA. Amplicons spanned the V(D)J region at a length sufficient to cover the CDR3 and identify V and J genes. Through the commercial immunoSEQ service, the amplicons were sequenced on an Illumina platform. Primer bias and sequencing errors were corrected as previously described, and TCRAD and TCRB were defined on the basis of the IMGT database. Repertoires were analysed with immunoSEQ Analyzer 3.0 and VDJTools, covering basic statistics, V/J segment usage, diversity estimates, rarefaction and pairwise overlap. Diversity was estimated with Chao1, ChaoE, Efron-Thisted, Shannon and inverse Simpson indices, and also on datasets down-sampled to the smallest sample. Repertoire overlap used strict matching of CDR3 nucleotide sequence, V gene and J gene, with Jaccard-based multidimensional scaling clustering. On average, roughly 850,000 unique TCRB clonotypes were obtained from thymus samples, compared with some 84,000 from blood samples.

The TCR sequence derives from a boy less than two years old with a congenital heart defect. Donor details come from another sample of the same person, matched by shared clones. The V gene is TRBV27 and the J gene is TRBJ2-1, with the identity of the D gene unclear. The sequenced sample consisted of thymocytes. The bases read TGTGCCAGCAGTTTAACCCTAGAGGTGTCCTACAATGAGCAGTTCTTC. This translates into CASSLTLEVSYNEQFF.